This is a list of T cell receptor beta chains from one sample in a study of cytomegalovirus exposure and HLA in healthy donors. Clones were read by immunoSEQ multiplex PCR, and TCRdb kept only the in-frame ones, dropping some. This sample has about 170,000 clones, with around four fifths found just once. The sample comprised PBMCs. The receptors come from a female donor in good health and CMV-seronegative. Each CDR3 is given with its conserved first and last residue. D genes are given only for firm matches. Clone size, where shown, is once, few, many, or a class for clones that have expanded.

- - TRBJ1-4 TRBV18 TGTGCCAGCTCACGGCCGGGACAAAGTAATGAAAAACTGTTTTTT CASSRPGQSNEKLFF
- - TRBJ2-1 TRBV4-1 TGCGCCAGCAGCCGAGGAACCGCGTACAATGAGCAGTTCTTC CASSRGTAYNEQFF
TRBD1 - TRBJ1-1 TRBV19 TGTGCCAGTACCCCTCGGGGGGACAGGGGCTCGAATACTGAAGCTTTCTTT CASTPRGDRGSNTEAFF
TRBD1 once TRBJ1-1 TRBV2 TGTGCCAGCAGTGAAGGGCAGGGGGCTTATATCACTGAAGCTTTCTTT CASSEGQGAYITEAFF
TRBD2 - TRBJ2-2 TRBV6-5 TGTGCCAGCAGACTAGCGGGGATTTACACCGGGGAGCTGTTTTTT CASRLAGIYTGELFF
- few TRBJ1-2 TRBV6-1 TGTGCCAGCACCGAGTTCTATGGCTACACCTTC CASTEFYGYTF
TRBD1 once TRBJ1-2 TRBV7-2 TGTGCCAGCAGCTGGACAGGGAGGGACTATGGCTACACCTTC CASSWTGRDYGYTF
- - TRBJ2-2 TRBV7-3 TGTGCCAGTCAGTCTCGGGGAACCGGGGAGCTGTTTTTT CASQSRGTGELFF
TRBD2 - TRBJ2-5 TRBV5-4 TGTGCCAGCAGGTTAGCGGGAGAAGAGACCCAGTACTTC CASRLAGEETQYF
TRBD2 - TRBJ2-7 TRBV4-1 TGCGCCAGCAGCCAAGAAGCGGGAGGGAGCGAGCAGTACTTC CASSQEAGGSEQYF
TRBD1 - TRBJ1-2 TRBV5-1 TGCGCCAGCAGCTTGGCAGGGGGGACTAACTATGGCTACACCTTC CASSLAGGTNYGYTF
- - TRBJ2-1 TRBV19 TGTGCCAGTAGCAACTCCTACAATGAGCAGTTCTTC CASSNSYNEQFF
- once TRBJ1-3 TRBV19 TGTGCCAGTAGCACAGGGAGCTCTGGAAACACCATATATTTT CASSTGSSGNTIYF
- - TRBJ1-5 TRBV7-2 TGTGCCAGCAGCCTGAGGGGAGGTGGTCGCAATCAGCCCCAGCATTTT CASSLRGGGRNQPQHF
- - TRBJ1-1 TRBV10-3 TGTGCCATCGGGACTCACACTGAAGCTTTCTTT CAIGTHTEAFF
- few TRBJ1-1 TRBV5-6 TGTGCCAGCAGCGATTACAGGGTTAACACTGAAGCTTTCTTT CASSDYRVNTEAFF
- few TRBJ1-4 TRBV7-9 TGTGCCAGCAGCTTGGACAGCGTAAAACTGTTTTTT CASSLDSVKLFF
- once TRBJ1-2 TRBV5-6 TGTGCCAGCAGCTTGCCAGGGAACTATGGCTACACCTTC CASSLPGNYGYTF
TRBD1 - TRBJ2-1 TRBV13 TGTGCCAGCAGCCGGATGCAGGGGGCGCTCAATGAGCAGTTCTTC CASSRMQGALNEQFF
TRBD1 - TRBJ1-4 TRBV7-6 TGTGCCAGCAGCTTGGGGACAGGGGGCCAGGATAATGAAAAACTGTTTTTT CASSLGTGGQDNEKLFF
- - TRBJ2-7 TRBV7-2 TGTGCCAGCAGCTTAATTAAATCCTACGAGCAGTACTTC CASSLIKSYEQYF